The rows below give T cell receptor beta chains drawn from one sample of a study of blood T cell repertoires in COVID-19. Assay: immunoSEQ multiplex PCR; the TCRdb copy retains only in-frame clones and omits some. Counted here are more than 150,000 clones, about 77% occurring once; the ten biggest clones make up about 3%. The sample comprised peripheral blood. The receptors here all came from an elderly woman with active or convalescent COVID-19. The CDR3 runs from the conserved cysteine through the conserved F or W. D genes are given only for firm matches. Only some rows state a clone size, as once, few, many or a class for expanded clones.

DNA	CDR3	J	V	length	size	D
TGTGCCAGCATTCAACTAGGAAATTCACCCCTCCACTTT	CASIQLGNSPLHF	TRBJ1-6	TRBV21-1	13	NA	NA
TGCGCCAGCAGCCAAGAGGTGGGGACAGGGCTGGTGGGTGGCTACACCTTC	CASSQEVGTGLVGGYTF	TRBJ1-2	TRBV4-3	17	NA	TRBD1
TGTGCCAGTAGGGAAGACAGAAGGATGAACACTGAAGCTTTCTTT	CASREDRRMNTEAFF	TRBJ1-1	TRBV19	15	NA	NA
TGTGCCAGCAGTGAAGCGTGGGTAGCGGGGGGGACAGATACGCAGTATTTT	CASSEAWVAGGTDTQYF	TRBJ2-3	TRBV6-1	17	NA	TRBD2
TGTGCCAGCAGCTTGAGGCACGCGGGGTCCAACGTCCTGACTTTC	CASSLRHAGSNVLTF	TRBJ2-6	TRBV5-8	15	NA	NA
TGCAGCGTGGTGACTAGGGCCTATGGCTACACCTTC	CSVVTRAYGYTF	TRBJ1-2	TRBV29-1	12	NA	NA
TGCGCCAGCAGCCCGTCTCCCGGGGGGTCCTACGAGCAGTACTTC	CASSPSPGGSYEQYF	TRBJ2-7	TRBV4-3	15	NA	TRBD2
TGCGCCAGCAGCCAGCTGGAGTCCGGGAACACTGAAGCTTTCTTT	CASSQLESGNTEAFF	TRBJ1-1	TRBV5-1	15	NA	NA
TGTGCCAGCAGTTTGGGAGGGGGTTTTGAGACCCAGTACTTC	CASSLGGGFETQYF	TRBJ2-5	TRBV27	14	NA	NA
TGTGCCAGCAGCGTAGGGCAGGGCATCGAGTACGAGCAGTACTTC	CASSVGQGIEYEQYF	TRBJ2-7	TRBV9	15	NA	NA
TGCGCCAGCAGCTTGAACACAGGCTACTACGAGCAGTACTTC	CASSLNTGYYEQYF	TRBJ2-7	TRBV5-1	14	NA	NA
TGTGCCAGCAGCGCGGGGTTGTCAGGGGGCGCGTCTGAAGCTTTCTTT	CASSAGLSGGASEAFF	TRBJ1-1	TRBV9	16	NA	TRBD1
TGTGCCAGCAGCGTAGCTTGGGGCAGGCAGAACACCGGGGAGCTGTTTTTT	CASSVAWGRQNTGELFF	TRBJ2-2	TRBV9	17	NA	NA
TGTGCCAGCAGTGATCGGGTGAACACTGAAGCTTTCTTT	CASSDRVNTEAFF	TRBJ1-1	TRBV6-4	13	few	NA
TGTGCCAGCAGCTTGGCCGAGAACACTGAAGCTTTCTTT	CASSLAENTEAFF	TRBJ1-1	TRBV7-9	13	NA	NA
TGCGCCAGCAGCCAAGTTAGTCAGGGCCCTGGCTACACCTTC	CASSQVSQGPGYTF	TRBJ1-2	TRBV4-1	14	few	NA
TGTGCCAGCAGTCCTCAGGGGGCGGGTTTAACTGAAGCTTTCTTT	CASSPQGAGLTEAFF	TRBJ1-1	TRBV2	15	NA	TRBD1
TGCGCCAGCAGCGCCTACAGGGACCACGAGCAGTACTTC	CASSAYRDHEQYF	TRBJ2-7	TRBV5-1	13	NA	NA
TGTGCCAGCAGCTTGACATCAGTTAATTCCTACGAGCAGTACTTC	CASSLTSVNSYEQYF	TRBJ2-7	TRBV7-2	15	many	NA
TGTGCCAGCAGCCAAGAACAGGGATGGGAAGGGCAAGAGACCCAGTACTTC	CASSQEQGWEGQETQYF	TRBJ2-5	TRBV4-2	17	once	NA
TGTGCCAGCAGCTTACCGTCAGGGGGTCAAGACACCGGGGAGCTGTTTTTT	CASSLPSGGQDTGELFF	TRBJ2-2	TRBV7-9	17	NA	TRBD1
TGTGCCAGCAGTGAACACAATGAAGCTTTCTTT	CASSEHNEAFF	TRBJ1-1	TRBV2	11	NA	NA
TGCGCCAGCAGCTTGGCAACAGCGAACACTGAAGCTTTCTTT	CASSLATANTEAFF	TRBJ1-1	TRBV5-1	14	once	NA
TGTGCCACCAGCAGAGCTGGGGACAGGGGGCGCGGGGCCAACGTCCTGACTTTC	CATSRAGDRGRGANVLTF	TRBJ2-6	TRBV15	18	NA	TRBD1
TGCGCCAGCAGCCCGATTGGAAAGCGGGGGGTCACCGGGGAGCTGTTTTTT	CASSPIGKRGVTGELFF	TRBJ2-2	TRBV4-1	17	once	TRBD2
TGTGCCAGTAGTGTGGCCGGGACAGGGCACTACGAGCAGTACTTC	CASSVAGTGHYEQYF	TRBJ2-7	TRBV19	15	few	TRBD1
TGTGCCAGCAGTCTCAGATCGTTAAGGGGGGGCCGGAACAATCAGCCCCAGCATTTT	CASSLRSLRGGRNNQPQHF	TRBJ1-5	TRBV6-2/TRBV6-3	19	once	NA
TGTGCCACCAGTGGGGGAGTAGGCGGGGTCAATGAGCAGTTCTTC	CATSGGVGGVNEQFF	TRBJ2-1	TRBV24-1	15	NA	NA
TGTGCTAGTGGTTTGCTAACCCACAGGGATCAGCCCCAGCATTTT	CASGLLTHRDQPQHF	TRBJ1-5	TRBV12-5	15	NA	NA
TGTGCCAGCAGCTTAGTAAGGGCGGGGGGCATTGAGCAGTTCTTC	CASSLVRAGGIEQFF	TRBJ2-1	TRBV7-8	15	NA	TRBD2
TGCGCCAGCAGCCAAGAAGCAGCGGACTCCTACAATGAGCAGTTCTTC	CASSQEAADSYNEQFF	TRBJ2-1	TRBV4-1	16	many	NA